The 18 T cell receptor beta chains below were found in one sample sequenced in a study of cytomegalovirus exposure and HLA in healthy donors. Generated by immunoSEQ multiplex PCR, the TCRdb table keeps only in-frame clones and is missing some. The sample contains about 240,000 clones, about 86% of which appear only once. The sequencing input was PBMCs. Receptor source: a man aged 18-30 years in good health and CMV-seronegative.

CDR3 in DNA: TGTGCCAGCAGGGTACTCGCCAATGAGCAGTTCTTC. The encoded protein is CASRVLANEQFF. V gene TRBV2 combines with J gene TRBJ2-1, with no clear D. The germline V gene has CDR1 SNHLY and CDR2 FYNNEI. The CDR3 length is 12 residues. V lost 6 bases and J 6 bases, leaving 9 bases between the germline ends.

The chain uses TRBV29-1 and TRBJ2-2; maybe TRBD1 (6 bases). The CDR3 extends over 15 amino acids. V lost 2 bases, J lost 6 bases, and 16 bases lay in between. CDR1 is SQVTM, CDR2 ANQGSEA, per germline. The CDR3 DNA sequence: TGCAGCGTTGAATTGGGACACAGAAAGGCCGGGGAGCTGTTTTTT. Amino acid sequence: CSVELGHRKAGELFF.

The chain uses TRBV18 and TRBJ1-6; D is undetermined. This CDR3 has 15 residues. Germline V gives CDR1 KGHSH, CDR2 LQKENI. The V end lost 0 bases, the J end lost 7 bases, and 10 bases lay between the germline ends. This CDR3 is CASSPPPPENSPLHF. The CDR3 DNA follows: TGTGCCAGCTCACCACCACCACCCGAGAATTCACCCCTCCACTTT. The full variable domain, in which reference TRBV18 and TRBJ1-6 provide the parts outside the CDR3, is NAGVMQNPRHLVRRRGQEARLRCSPMKGHSHVYWYRQLPEEGLKFMVYLQKENIIDESGMPKERFSAEFPKEGPSILRIQQVVRGDSAAYFCASSPPPPENSPLHFGNGTRLTVT.

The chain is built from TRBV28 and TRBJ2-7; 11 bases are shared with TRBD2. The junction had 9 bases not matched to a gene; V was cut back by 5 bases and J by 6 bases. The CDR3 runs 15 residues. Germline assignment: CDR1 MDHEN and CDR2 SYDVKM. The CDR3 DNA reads TGTGCCAGCAGTCACTCGGGACTAGCGGTATTCGAGCAGTACTTC. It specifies CASSHSGLAVFEQYF.

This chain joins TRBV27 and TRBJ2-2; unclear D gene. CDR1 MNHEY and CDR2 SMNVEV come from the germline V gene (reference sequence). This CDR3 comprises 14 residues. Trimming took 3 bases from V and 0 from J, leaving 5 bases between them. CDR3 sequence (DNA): TGTGCCAGCAGTTTCGGTTCGAACACCGGGGAGCTGTTTTTT. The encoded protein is CASSFGSNTGELFF.

This CDR3 reads CASSSFPLSDNEKLFF. Here the CDR3 DNA reads TGTGCCAGCAGCTCCTTCCCCCTATCTGATAATGAAAAACTGTTTTTT. This sequence joins TRBV11-3 and TRBJ1-4; D not resolved. The CDR3 length is 16 residues. Germline CDR1 SGHNT, CDR2 YENEEA. Trimming took off 4 bases at V and 4 bases at J, with 16 bases between the two ends. Drawing the rest from reference TRBV11-3 and TRBJ1-4, the complete variable domain is EAGVVQSPRYKIIEKKQPVAFWCNPISGHNTLYWYLQNLGQGPELLIRYENEEAVDDSQLPKDRFSAERLKGVDSTLKIQPAELGDSAVYLCASSSFPLSDNEKLFFGSGTQLSVL.

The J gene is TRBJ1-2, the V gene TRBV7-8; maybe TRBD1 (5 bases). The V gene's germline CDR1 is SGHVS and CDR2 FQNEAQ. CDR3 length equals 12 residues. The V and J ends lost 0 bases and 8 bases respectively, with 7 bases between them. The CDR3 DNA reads TGTGCCAGCAGCTTAGCGGAGGGGGGCTACACCTTC. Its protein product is CASSLAEGGYTF.

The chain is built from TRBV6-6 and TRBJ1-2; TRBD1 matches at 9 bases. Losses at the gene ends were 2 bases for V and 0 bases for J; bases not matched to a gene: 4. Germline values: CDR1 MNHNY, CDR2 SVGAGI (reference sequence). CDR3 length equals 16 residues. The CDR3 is CASSYIGTGSNYGYTF. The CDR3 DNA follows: TGTGCCAGCAGTTACATAGGGACAGGGTCTAACTATGGCTACACCTTC.

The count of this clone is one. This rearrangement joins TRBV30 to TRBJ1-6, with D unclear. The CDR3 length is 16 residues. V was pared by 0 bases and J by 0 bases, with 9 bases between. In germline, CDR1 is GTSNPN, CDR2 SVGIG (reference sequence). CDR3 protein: CAWSVRRSSYNSPLHF. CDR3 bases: TGTGCCTGGAGTGTACGGAGGAGCTCCTATAATTCACCCCTCCACTTT. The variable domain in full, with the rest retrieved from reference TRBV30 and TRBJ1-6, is SQTIHQWPATLVQPVGSPLSLECTVEGTSNPNLYWYRQAAGRGLQLLFYSVGIGQISSEVPQNLSASRPQDRQFILSSKKLLLSDSGFYLCAWSVRRSSYNSPLHFGNGTRLTVT.

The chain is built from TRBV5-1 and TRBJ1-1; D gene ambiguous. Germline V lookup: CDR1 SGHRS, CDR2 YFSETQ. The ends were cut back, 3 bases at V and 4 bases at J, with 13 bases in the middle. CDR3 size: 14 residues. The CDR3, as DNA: TGCGCCAGCAGCTCCCAGGTATCGAGCACTGAAGCTTTCTTT. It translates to CASSSQVSSTEAFF.

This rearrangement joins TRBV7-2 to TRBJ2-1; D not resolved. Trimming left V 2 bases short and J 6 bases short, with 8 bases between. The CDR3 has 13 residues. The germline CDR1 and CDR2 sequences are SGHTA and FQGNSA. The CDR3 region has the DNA TGTGCCAGCAGCTTAAGTGTGGCCAATGAGCAGTTCTTC. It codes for CASSLSVANEQFF.

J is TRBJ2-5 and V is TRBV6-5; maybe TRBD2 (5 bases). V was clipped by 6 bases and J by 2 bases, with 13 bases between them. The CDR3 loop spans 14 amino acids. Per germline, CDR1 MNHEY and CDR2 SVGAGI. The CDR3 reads CASSLSGIQETQYF. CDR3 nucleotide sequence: TGTGCCAGCAGCCTAAGCGGAATTCAAGAGACCCAGTACTTC.

The DNA for the CDR3 is TGTGCCAGCAGCCCAGGGGGCAGACCTTACGAGCAGTACTTC. It yields the protein CASSPGGRPYEQYF. The chain uses TRBV7-9 and TRBJ2-7; TRBD1 agrees at 8 bases. CDR3 length: 14 amino acids. Per the germline V gene, CDR1 is SEHNR and CDR2 is FQNEAQ (reference sequence). V lost 5 bases, J lost 4 bases, and 7 bases stayed unmatched.

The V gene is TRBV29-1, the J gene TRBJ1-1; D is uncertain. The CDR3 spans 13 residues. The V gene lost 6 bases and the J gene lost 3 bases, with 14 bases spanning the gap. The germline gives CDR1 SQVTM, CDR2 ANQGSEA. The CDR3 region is CSVQSGIYTEAFF. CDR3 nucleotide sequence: TGCAGCGTCCAGTCGGGGATCTACACTGAAGCTTTCTTT.

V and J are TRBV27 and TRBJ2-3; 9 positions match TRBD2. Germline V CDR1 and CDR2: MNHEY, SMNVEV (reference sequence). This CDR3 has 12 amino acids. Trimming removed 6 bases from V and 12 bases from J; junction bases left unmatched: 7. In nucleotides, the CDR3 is TGTGCCAGCAGACTCCCGGGACTAGCTCAGTATTTT. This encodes CASRLPGLAQYF.

The CDR3 protein is CASLNQANPIFPHSGANVLTF. In DNA, the CDR3 is TGCGCCAGCCTCAACCAGGCGAACCCTATATTCCCCCACTCTGGGGCCAACGTCCTGACTTTC. The chain has TRBV23-1 and TRBJ2-6; no definite D call. TRBV23-1 is reported as an ORF; its role is uncertain. V was pared by 8 bases and J by 0 bases, with 29 bases between. The CDR3 contains 21 residues.

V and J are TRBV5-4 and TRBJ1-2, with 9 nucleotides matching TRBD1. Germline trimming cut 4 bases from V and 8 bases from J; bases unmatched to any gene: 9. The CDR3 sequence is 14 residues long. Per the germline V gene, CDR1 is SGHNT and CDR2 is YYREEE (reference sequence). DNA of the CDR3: TGTGCCAGCAGCCAAGAAACAGGGGGCGTCGGCTACACCTTC. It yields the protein CASSQETGGVGYTF.

The CDR3 coding sequence is TGTGCCAGTAGTACCTTTCAGGGAAGCAATCAGCCCCAGCATTTT. Amino acids: CASSTFQGSNQPQHF. The genes are TRBV19 and TRBJ1-5, with D possibly matching TRBD1 (5 bases). Germline CDR1 LNHDA, CDR2 SQIVND (reference sequence). The CDR3 length is 15 residues. The V gene lost 4 bases and the J gene lost 1 base, with 11 bases spanning the gap.